The 6 T cell receptor beta chains presented below share a single source sample, sequenced in a study of cytomegalovirus exposure and HLA in healthy donors. PCR primers comprised 60 Vbeta and 13 Jbeta primers. Some clones are missing from TCRdb's copy, which holds only in-frame ones; the method was immunoSEQ multiplex PCR. The sample lists fewer than 200,000 clones, approximately 84% occurring once. Sequencing was performed on PBMCs. These receptor sequences come from a girl less than two years old in good health and CMV-seronegative.

The chain employs TRBV6-5 and TRBJ1-5; 9 bases align to TRBD1. This CDR3 region has 15 residues. J lost 5 bases, V lost 2 bases, and 4 bases had no gene match. Germline values: CDR1 MNHEY, CDR2 SVGAGI. This CDR3 reads CASSYTGGWDQPQHF. The CDR3 region has the DNA TGTGCCAGCAGTTACACAGGGGGCTGGGATCAGCCCCAGCATTTT.

V and J are TRBV19 and TRBJ1-1, with D maybe TRBD1 (6 bases). CDR1 is LNHDA, CDR2 SQIVND, per germline (reference sequence). The V end was cut by 5 bases, the J end by 4 bases, with 14 bases between. The CDR3 runs 14 residues. The CDR3 nucleotides read TGTGCCAGTAGTTGGGGGGGGCAGCGCACTGAAGCTTTCTTT. This translates into CASSWGGQRTEAFF.

The genes are TRBV5-1 and TRBJ1-1; perhaps TRBD1 as D (6 bases). V dropped 0 bases and J dropped 8 bases, with 11 bases sitting between them. The CDR3 loop spans 13 amino acids. Germline loops: CDR1 SGHRS, CDR2 YFSETQ. The CDR3 region is CASSLEWGTEAFF. The DNA of the CDR3 is TGCGCCAGCAGCTTGGAATGGGGGACAGAAGCTTTCTTT.

The V and J genes are TRBV6-1 and TRBJ1-1; D is possibly TRBD1 (5 bases). Germline V gene lookup returns CDR1 MNHNS and CDR2 SASEGT. CDR3 length equals 12 residues. Trimming stripped 6 bases from V and 1 base from J, with 6 bases between. The CDR3 sequence is CASRGGNTEAFF. CDR3 nucleotides: TGTGCCAGCAGGGGGGGGAACACTGAAGCTTTCTTT.

V and J are TRBV6-1 and TRBJ2-3; D is possibly TRBD1 (6 bases). Trimming took off 3 bases at V and 6 bases at J, with 16 bases between the two ends. The length of the CDR3 is 15 residues. Germline CDR1 reads MNHNS; CDR2 reads SASEGT. This chain's CDR3 is CASSDEARGQDTQYF. The CDR3 DNA sequence: TGTGCCAGCAGTGATGAGGCCAGGGGCCAGGATACGCAGTATTTT.

The chain links TRBV29-1 to TRBJ2-3; TRBD1 matches 8 bases. V lost 5 bases and J lost 4; bases outside the gene matches: 5. The CDR3 contains 13 residues. Germline V gene lookup returns CDR1 SQVTM and CDR2 ANQGSEA. Here the CDR3 DNA reads TGCAGCGTTCGGGCAGGGGGCCCAGATACGCAGTATTTT. This sequence encodes CSVRAGGPDTQYF.